This T cell receptor (beta chain) was sequenced during a study of blood T cell repertoires in COVID-19. Overall study context: From the United States, Italy and Spain came samples of acute and convalescent COVID-19.

The CDR3 runs to 16 residues. From germline, CDR1 is MNHEY and CDR2 SVGAGI. After removal of 2 bases from V and 7 bases from J, the junction contained 6 bases not matched to a gene. In the original processing: Reference gene primers were amplified, and this amplification served to estimate nucleated cell counts. TCRdb's table, derived via immunoSEQ multiplex PCR, lists solely in-frame clones and lacks some. V and J calls and clone size are those listed in that table; D and trimming were worked out from the DNA. The sample lists almost 70,000 clones; around 79% were seen once. Material for sequencing was peripheral blood. The source of this sequence is a man between 60 and 75 years old with acute or convalescent COVID-19. V is TRBV6-5 and J is TRBJ1-4, with 11 bases lining up with TRBD1. The CDR3 sequence is CASSYGGQGAGEKLFF. CDR3 bases: TGTGCCAGCAGTTACGGAGGACAGGGGGCCGGTGAAAAACTGTTTTTT.